A selection of T cell receptor beta chains follows, all from one sample in a study of CD8+CD57+ T cells in acquired aplastic anemia. TCRdb independently ran MiXCR on the reads; one entry per CDR3 protein. The table shows 300,000 or so distinct CDR3 sequences, with roughly 59% occurring only once. What was sequenced was sorted CD4+, CD8+, or CD8+CD57+ T cells (not recorded which) from PBMCs. Receptors were obtained from a human donor with aplastic anemia. The CDR3 runs from the conserved cysteine through the conserved F or W. The order of the fields is V gene, D gene, clone size, J gene, CDR3 protein, CDR3 DNA. The D gene is left open where the match is weak. Size is omitted from some rows. Given values are once, few, many or a class for expanded clones.

TRBV5-1	TRBD1	.	TRBJ2-1	CASSLVGTGRDNEQFF	TGCGCCAGCAGCTTGGTTGGGACAGGGAGGGACAATGAGCAGTTCTTC
TRBV20-1	TRBD1	.	TRBJ1-1	CSASQGAQNTEAFF	TGCAGTGCTAGCCAGGGGGCCCAAAACACTGAAGCTTTCTTT
TRBV10-1	TRBD2	many	TRBJ2-7	CASSETSAYEQYF	TGCGCCAGCAGTGAAACTAGCGCCTACGAGCAGTACTTC
TRBV20-1	.	.	TRBJ2-7	CSAREGGVYEQYF	TGCAGTGCTAGAGAGGGGGGAGTGTACGAGCAGTACTTC
TRBV30	.	.	TRBJ1-2	CAWSVGGASNYGYTF	TGTGCCTGGAGTGTTGGGGGGGCTTCCAACTATGGCTACACCTTC
TRBV2	.	.	TRBJ2-2	CASRKEQNTGELFF	TGTGCCAGCAGAAAAGAACAGAACACCGGGGAGCTGTTTTTT
TRBV12-3/TRBV12-4	.	.	TRBJ2-2	CASSLKTGLFF	TGTGCCAGCAGTTTAAAGACAGGGCTGTTTTTT
TRBV20-1	TRBD1	.	TRBJ2-7	CSAGPDRVRYEQYF	TGCAGTGCTGGACCTGACAGGGTTCGGTACGAGCAGTACTTC
TRBV3-1	TRBD2	many	TRBJ2-7	CASSRWEGRYEQYF	TGTGCCAGCAGCCGCTGGGAGGGCCGCTACGAGCAGTACTTC
TRBV9	TRBD1	many	TRBJ1-2	CASSGQGLLNYGYTF	TGTGCCAGCAGCGGACAGGGGCTCCTAAACTATGGCTACACCTTC